This T cell receptor (beta chain) was captured in a study of CD8 T cells in ankylosing spondylitis. Study findings and constraints: Enrichment of disease-linked clones was reportedly significant in matched ankylosing spondylitis synovial fluid. Roughly eight highly homologous variants made up a TCR beta motif, and this motif appeared characteristic of ankylosing spondylitis blood.

Each TCR beta library was made by quantitative 5'-RACE that incorporated molecular barcodes. Each CDR3 protein gets one entry after TCRdb re-called the 5' RACE reads with MiXCR. The table records fewer than 750,000 distinct CDR3 sequences, roughly 19% of them present only once. This clonotype was observed a few times. Its antigen is not identified. Germline V CDR1 and CDR2: SQVTM, ANQGSEA. Deletions cut 1 base from V and 1 base from J, with 10 bases between. The CDR3 has 14 amino acids. The receptor's source is a male donor with ankylosing spondylitis. V is TRBV29-1 and J is TRBJ2-5; D is undetermined. The sample consisted of blood, either unsorted or a sorted T cell fraction (not recorded which). In DNA form, the CDR3 reads TGCAGCGTTGAAGCGGCTCCGTTCCAAGAGACCCAGTACTTC. Its protein product is CSVEAAPFQETQYF.